The rows below give T cell receptor beta chains drawn from one sample of a study of blood T cell repertoires in COVID-19. Clones were sequenced by immunoSEQ multiplex PCR, and TCRdb holds only the in-frame ones, with some missing. The sample gives some 150,000 clones, 75% to 90% of which show up once; approximately 2.3% is in the top ten. The sequenced sample consisted of peripheral blood. Source of these receptors: a woman in her 70s with acute or convalescent COVID-19. Each CDR3 is given with its conserved first and last residue. D genes are given only for firm matches. The size entry is marked missing in some rows and otherwise reads once, few, many or a size class.

V	J	D	size	CDR3	DNA
TRBV6-1	TRBJ1-1	TRBD1	.	CASRDRGQVNTEAFF	TGTGCCAGCAGGGACAGGGGCCAAGTGAACACTGAAGCTTTCTTT
TRBV7-8	TRBJ2-3	.	.	CASSLKRGTDTQYF	TGTGCCAGCAGCTTAAAGCGGGGCACAGATACGCAGTATTTT
TRBV19	TRBJ2-5	.	once	CASSAAGAGAAVGLQTQYF	TGTGCCAGTAGTGCGGCGGGGGCGGGGGCCGCAGTAGGTCTACAGACCCAGTACTTC
TRBV7-2	TRBJ2-3	.	once	CASSLFLRGASTDTQYF	TGTGCCAGCAGCTTATTTCTCCGCGGGGCTAGCACAGATACGCAGTATTTT
TRBV12-3/TRBV12-4	TRBJ1-2	.	.	CASSLGTHDGYTF	TGTGCCAGCAGTTTGGGGACACACGATGGCTACACCTTC
TRBV2	TRBJ1-2	.	.	CASSAVLQGLGGYTF	TGTGCCAGCAGCGCAGTTTTACAGGGCCTCGGGGGCTACACCTTC
TRBV7-9	TRBJ1-6	TRBD1	.	CASSTRQGANSPLHF	TGTGCCAGCAGCACAAGACAGGGGGCAAATTCACCCCTCCACTTT
TRBV7-9	TRBJ1-3	TRBD1	.	CASLRDRAGNTIYF	TGTGCCAGCCTCCGGGACAGAGCTGGAAACACCATATATTTT
TRBV27	TRBJ2-6	TRBD1	few	CASSFFWGGQGASGANVLTF	TGTGCCAGCAGTTTCTTTTGGGGAGGACAGGGGGCGTCTGGGGCCAACGTCCTGACTTTC
TRBV15	TRBJ2-7	.	.	CATSRDRGSYEQYF	TGTGCCACCAGCAGAGACAGAGGGTCCTACGAGCAGTACTTC
TRBV4-1	TRBJ2-5	.	.	CASSQSEGFASQETQYF	TGCGCCAGCAGCCAGTCTGAGGGATTTGCCTCTCAGGAGACCCAGTACTTC
TRBV9	TRBJ1-1	.	.	CASSAQGFSNTEAFF	TGTGCCAGCAGCGCTCAGGGTTTCTCGAACACTGAAGCTTTCTTT
TRBV2	TRBJ1-6	TRBD1	.	CASRVGTGGNSPLHF	TGTGCCAGCAGAGTCGGGACAGGGGGCAATTCACCCCTCCACTTT
TRBV27	TRBJ1-4	.	.	CASRRQADNEKLFF	TGTGCCAGCAGAAGACAGGCCGATAATGAAAAACTGTTTTTT
TRBV18	TRBJ2-1	TRBD1	.	CASLIKPGQHYNEQFF	TGTGCCAGCTTAATCAAACCGGGACAGCACTACAATGAGCAGTTCTTC
TRBV28	TRBJ1-1	.	.	CASSLSGQSEAFF	TGTGCCAGCAGTTTGTCCGGACAGTCTGAAGCTTTCTTT
TRBV5-1	TRBJ2-5	.	.	CASSLVASRQETQYF	TGCGCCAGCAGCTTGGTTGCTAGCCGGCAAGAGACCCAGTACTTC
TRBV2	TRBJ1-6	TRBD1	.	CASKDDRGSSPLHF	TGTGCCAGCAAGGACGACAGGGGGAGTTCACCCCTCCACTTT
TRBV10-3	TRBJ2-3	TRBD2	.	CAISRTSGGSTDTQYF	TGTGCCATCAGTAGGACTAGCGGGGGGAGCACAGATACGCAGTATTTT
TRBV15	TRBJ2-6	.	.	CATSRGISGANVLTF	TGTGCCACGTCAAGGGGGATCTCTGGGGCCAACGTCCTGACTTTC
TRBV19	TRBJ1-2	.	.	CASSISGASKGYTF	TGTGCCAGTAGTATCTCAGGGGCTTCTAAAGGCTACACCTTC
TRBV6-2/TRBV6-3	TRBJ2-3	TRBD1	.	CASSYLPQGASDTQYF	TGTGCCAGCAGTTACCTGCCACAGGGGGCATCCGATACGCAGTATTTT
TRBV5-1	TRBJ2-7	TRBD2	.	CASSLGTSGGLSEQYF	TGCGCCAGCAGCTTGGGGACTAGCGGGGGACTTTCCGAGCAGTACTTC
TRBV15	TRBJ1-5	.	.	CATSRDKRGPQHF	TGTGCCACCAGCAGAGATAAAAGGGGGCCCCAGCATTTT
TRBV19	TRBJ2-2	TRBD2	.	CASALAGGPGELFF	TGTGCCAGTGCGCTAGCGGGGGGGCCCGGGGAGCTGTTTTTT
TRBV7-2	TRBJ2-5	TRBD2	few	CASSLGPTSGLQETQYF	TGTGCCAGCAGCTTAGGCCCCACTAGCGGGTTACAAGAGACCCAGTACTTC